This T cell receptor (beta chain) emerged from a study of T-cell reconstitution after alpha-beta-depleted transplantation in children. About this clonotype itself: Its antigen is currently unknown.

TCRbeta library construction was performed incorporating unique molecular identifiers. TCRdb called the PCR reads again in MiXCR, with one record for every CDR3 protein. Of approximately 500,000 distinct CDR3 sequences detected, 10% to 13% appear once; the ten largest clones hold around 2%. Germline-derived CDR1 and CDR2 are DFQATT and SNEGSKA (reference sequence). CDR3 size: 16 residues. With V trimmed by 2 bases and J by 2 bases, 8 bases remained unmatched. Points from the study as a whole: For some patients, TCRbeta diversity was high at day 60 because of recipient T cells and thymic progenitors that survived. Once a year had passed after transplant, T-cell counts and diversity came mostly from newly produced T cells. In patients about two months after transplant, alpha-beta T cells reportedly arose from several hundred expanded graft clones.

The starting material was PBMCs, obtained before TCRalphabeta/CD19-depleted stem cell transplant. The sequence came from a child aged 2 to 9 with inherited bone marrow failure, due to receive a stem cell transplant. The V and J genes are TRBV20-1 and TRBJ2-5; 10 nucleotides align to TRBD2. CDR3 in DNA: TGCAGTGCTAGATCCCCCATACTAGCGGGACAAGAGACCCAGTACTTC. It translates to CSARSPILAGQETQYF.